This T cell receptor (beta chain) was captured in a study of blood T cell repertoires in COVID-19. Per germline, CDR1 SGHRS and CDR2 YFSETQ. Trimming at V came to 1 base and at J to 5 bases, leaving 9 bases not matched to a gene. The CDR3 length is 17 residues. Across 24 US areas, participants ranged in age from about 18 to 90 years. Clinical history reported by participants formed the basis on which cohorts were assigned. Recovery meant two consecutive negative NP/OP PCR tests, professional clearance, or resolved symptoms. In the authors' methods: Estimated nucleated cell counts came from reference gene primer amplification. Libraries were prepared by immunoSEQ multiplex PCR; TCRdb keeps only in-frame clonotypes and omits some of them. Clone size and V and J calls were adopted from that table, with D and trimming inferred from the DNA. The data hold 200,000 to 300,000 clones, with around 88% observed a single time.

The specimen sequenced was PBMCs or T cells enriched from blood (not recorded which). The receptor was derived from a woman in her thirties who had recovered from COVID-19. V gene TRBV5-1 combines with J gene TRBJ2-2, with 9 nucleotides matching TRBD1. CDR3 sequence reads: CASSLRDRAIGTGELFF. The CDR3 bases are TGCGCCAGCAGCTTGAGGGACAGGGCAATTGGAACCGGGGAGCTGTTTTTT. Based on the CDR3 plus reference TRBV5-1 and TRBJ2-2, the full variable domain is KAGVTQTPRYLIKTRGQQVTLSCSPISGHRSVSWYQQTPGQGLQFLFEYFSETQRNKGNFPGRFSGRQFSNSRSEMNVSTLELGDSALYLCASSLRDRAIGTGELFFGEGSRLTVL.